The 25 T cell receptor beta chains below all came from one sample that was sequenced in a study of blood T cell repertoires in COVID-19 (dated by TCRdb to the early 2020s). The library was obtained by the immunoSEQ multiplex PCR assay. TCRdb limited this immuneACCESS table to in-frame rearrangements with V and J called. A share of clones is missing; checked studies link under half to unresolved V genes, and the rest is unexplained. The sample profile shows roughly 63,000 clones; under 85% of them were found once. Clones ranked in the top ten supply approximately 28% of the sample. The sample taken for sequencing was peripheral blood. Receptors were obtained from a woman older than 75 with acute or convalescent COVID-19.

The CDR3 DNA reads as TGTGCCAGCAGCAGCCATGGAGCCTACAATGAGCAGTTCTTC. Its protein product is CASSSHGAYNEQFF. This sequence joins TRBV9 and TRBJ2-1; unclear D gene. Germline CDR1 and CDR2: SGDLS and YYNGEE. V was pared by 4 bases and J by 2 bases, with 10 bases between. This CDR3 has 14 residues.

This sequence joins TRBV28 and TRBJ1-5; TRBD1 agrees at 7 bases. Germline V lookup: CDR1 MDHEN, CDR2 SYDVKM. The V segment lost 4 bases and the J segment 5 bases; nucleotides outside the gene matches: 5. This CDR3 comprises 14 residues. The CDR3 DNA reads as TGTGCCAGCAGTTCGACAGGGACTTATCAGCCCCAGCATTTT. It codes for CASSSTGTYQPQHF.

The chain links TRBV11-2 to TRBJ2-1; 9 nucleotides agree with TRBD2. This CDR3 has 14 amino acids. V was clipped by 3 bases and J by 6 bases; unmatched bases: 3. The V gene's germline CDR1 is SGHAT and CDR2 FQNNGV. Written as DNA, the CDR3 is TGTGCCAGCAGCTTCGGACTAGCGTCCAATGAGCAGTTCTTC. Protein sequence: CASSFGLASNEQFF.

The chain is built from TRBV6-5 and TRBJ2-2, with D uncertain. Trimming took off 7 bases at V and 5 bases at J, with 14 bases between the two ends. CDR1 is MNHEY, CDR2 SVGAGI, per germline. The CDR3 has 14 residues. In nucleotides, the CDR3 is TGTGCCAGCATCCCGCAGCCGGGTACCGGGGAGCTGTTTTTT. It yields the protein CASIPQPGTGELFF.

The chain has TRBV28 and TRBJ2-5; TRBD1 might be the D (7 bases). Germline assignment: CDR1 MDHEN and CDR2 SYDVKM. The CDR3 runs 12 residues. V shed 5 bases and J shed 6 bases, with 10 bases lying between them. The CDR3 loop reads CASSAGQQTQYF. The CDR3 nucleotides are TGTGCCAGCAGTGCGGGACAGCAGACCCAGTACTTC.

This chain joins TRBV6-2 or TRBV6-3 and TRBJ2-3; TRBD2 matches at 14 bases. Germline values: CDR1 MNHEY, CDR2 SVGEGT. This CDR3 has 18 residues. J lost 1 base, V lost 2 bases, and 5 bases had no gene match. CDR3 loop: CASSYHGLAGGRTDTQYF. The DNA of the CDR3 is TGTGCCAGCAGTTACCACGGACTAGCGGGAGGCCGCACAGATACGCAGTATTTT.

For this clone: This specimen includes other DNA sequences encoding the same CDR3. The chain employs TRBV28 and TRBJ1-5, with unresolved D. Trimming shortened V by 6 bases and J by 3 bases, and 18 bases separated the two germline ends. The CDR3 totals 16 residues. Germline V gene data show CDR1 as MDHEN and CDR2 as SYDVKM. The CDR3 bases are TGTGCCAGCAGATCGACGGGAAGCACCCCCAATCAGCCCCAGCATTTT. Protein sequence: CASRSTGSTPNQPQHF.

The DNA for the CDR3 is TGTGCCAGCAGCTTAAGGTTAGAAGCGGGAATCGGTGAGCAGTTCTTC. Its translation is CASSLRLEAGIGEQFF. V usage is TRBV7-8 and J usage is TRBJ2-1, with TRBD2 identical over 7 bases. Per germline, CDR1 SGHVS and CDR2 FQNEAQ. After removal of 2 bases from V and 9 bases from J, the junction contained 13 bases not matched to a gene. The CDR3 totals 16 residues.

As DNA, the CDR3 is TGTGCCAGCATTCTTAGCGGGAGCTCCTACAATGAGCAGTTCTTC. This encodes CASILSGSSYNEQFF. V is TRBV2 and J is TRBJ2-1, with 9 bases identical to TRBD2. Trimming at V came to 7 bases and at J to 0 bases, leaving 4 bases not matched to a gene. Germline V gene data show CDR1 as SNHLY and CDR2 as FYNNEI. This CDR3 is 15 amino acids long.

The V and J genes are TRBV28 and TRBJ1-2; 9 bases line up with TRBD1. CDR3 length: 14 amino acids. The J segment lost 1 base and the V segment lost 8 bases, leaving 5 bases of the junction unmatched. Germline V gene sequence: CDR1 MDHEN, CDR2 SYDVKM. CDR3 DNA: TGTGCCAGCGGGGGACAGGGAGTTAACTATGGCTACACCTTC. Amino acid sequence: CASGGQGVNYGYTF.

The chain has TRBV29-1 and TRBJ1-2; D gene ambiguous. V was clipped by 3 bases and J by 4 bases, with 12 bases between them. Germline V gene data show CDR1 as SQVTM and CDR2 as ANQGSEA. CDR3 size: 13 residues. The CDR3 spells CSVDGEGGYGYTF. The CDR3 nucleotides read TGCAGCGTTGACGGGGAGGGAGGCTATGGCTACACCTTC. Complete variable domain (other parts from reference TRBV29-1 and TRBJ1-2): SAVISQKPSRDICQRGTSLTIQCQVDSQVTMMFWYRQQPGQSLTLIATANQGSEATYESGFVIDKFPISRPNLTFSTLTVSNMSPEDSSIYLCSVDGEGGYGYTFGSGTRLTVV.

This clone has only one observation. J is TRBJ2-7 and V is TRBV11-2; TRBD2 aligns across 14 bases. The germline gives CDR1 SGHAT, CDR2 FQNNGV. The CDR3 sequence is 17 residues long. V was pared by 3 bases and J by 4 bases, with 8 bases of the junction left unmatched. The CDR3 region is CASSLGGTSGRRYEQYF. The DNA of the CDR3 is TGTGCCAGCAGCTTGGGGGGGACTAGCGGGAGAAGGTACGAGCAGTACTTC.

This rearrangement joins TRBV6-2 or TRBV6-3 to TRBJ2-7; 10 nucleotides agree with TRBD2. J lost 2 bases, V lost 5 bases, and 6 bases had no gene match. Germline CDR1 reads MNHEY; CDR2 reads SVGEGT. The CDR3 loop spans 15 amino acids. The chain's CDR3 is CASSRRTSGAYEQYF. CDR3 nucleotides: TGTGCCAGCAGTCGAAGGACTAGCGGCGCCTACGAGCAGTACTTC.

V and J are TRBV6-5 and TRBJ1-2; D is possibly TRBD1 (6 bases). Trimming cost V 6 bases and J 4 bases, with 12 bases left between them. CDR1 is MNHEY and CDR2 is SVGAGI in the germline V gene. The CDR3 runs 13 residues. The CDR3: CASRSTGPYGYTF. CDR3 bases: TGTGCCAGCAGGTCGACAGGACCCTATGGCTACACCTTC.

This chain joins TRBV28 and TRBJ1-5; tentative D call: TRBD1 (6 bases). Germline V CDR1 and CDR2: MDHEN, SYDVKM. This CDR3 has 17 amino acids. V was shortened by 5 bases and J by 0 bases, with 17 bases between the two germline ends. CDR3 sequence reads: CASSDPWDIYSNQPQHF. CDR3 nucleotides: TGTGCCAGCAGTGACCCCTGGGACATTTATAGCAATCAGCCCCAGCATTTT.

This chain joins TRBV14 and TRBJ2-1, with 9 bases lining up with TRBD2. The CDR3 sequence is 16 residues long. The V gene's germline CDR1 is SGHDN and CDR2 FVKESK. The V segment lost 0 bases and the J segment 8 bases; nucleotides outside the gene matches: 8. The CDR3 region is CASSQDLREGGDEQFF. CDR3 nucleotides: TGTGCCAGCAGCCAAGATTTGCGGGAGGGAGGGGATGAGCAGTTCTTC.

The rearrangement joins TRBV28 to TRBJ1-4; D possibly corresponds to TRBD1 (5 bases). The germline V gene has CDR1 MDHEN and CDR2 SYDVKM. This CDR3 has 17 amino acids. Trimming shortened V by 4 bases and J by 7 bases, and 22 bases separated the two germline ends. CDR3 nucleotide sequence: TGTGCCAGCAGTTATATGGGGTTTCAGGGAATAGCTGAAAAACTGTTTTTT. It specifies CASSYMGFQGIAEKLFF.

The rearrangement joins TRBV19 to TRBJ2-2; TRBD1 matches at 12 bases. This CDR3 has 16 amino acids. V shed 5 bases and J 7 bases; nucleotides not matched to a gene: 8. The germline V gene encodes CDR1 LNHDA and CDR2 SQIVND (reference sequence). The CDR3 region has the DNA TGTGCCAGTAGTCCAAGAGGGACAGGGGGCAGCGGGGAGCTGTTTTTT. Residues: CASSPRGTGGSGELFF.

The chain has TRBV19 and TRBJ1-1; TRBD1 agrees at 11 bases. This CDR3 comprises 15 residues. J was trimmed by 7 bases and V by 7 bases; bases with no gene match: 11. The germline CDR1 and CDR2 sequences are LNHDA and SQIVND (reference sequence). CDR3 protein: CASMRSDRGRNEAFF. Written as DNA, the CDR3 is TGTGCCAGTATGAGGTCGGACAGGGGGCGTAATGAAGCTTTCTTT.

This chain links TRBV4-3 with TRBJ2-7, with TRBD1 matching over 9 bases. Losses at the gene ends were 0 bases for V and 2 bases for J; bases not matched to a gene: 5. The CDR3 is made up of 16 amino acids. From germline, CDR1 is LGHNA and CDR2 YSLEER. This chain's CDR3 is CASSQDLGTGPYEQYF. CDR3 nucleotide sequence: TGCGCCAGCAGCCAAGATTTGGGGACAGGGCCCTACGAGCAGTACTTC.

The chain employs TRBV28 and TRBJ1-5; 7 bases map to TRBD1. CDR3 size: 13 residues. V was clipped by 2 bases and J by 11 bases; unmatched bases: 6. CDR1 MDHEN and CDR2 SYDVKM come from the germline V gene. The chain's CDR3 is CASSLPGQSTQHF. In DNA form, the CDR3 reads TGTGCCAGCAGTTTACCGGGACAGTCTACCCAGCATTTT. Using reference TRBV28 and TRBJ1-5 for the parts outside the CDR3, the full variable domain is DVKVTQSSRYLVKRTGEKVFLECVQDMDHENMFWYRQDPGLGLRLIYFSYDVKMKEKGDIPEGYSVSREKKERFSLILESASTNQTSMYLCASSLPGQSTQHFGDGTRLSIL.

The chain is built from TRBV10-3 and TRBJ1-6; no reliable D call. The CDR3 contains 15 residues. The germline V and J ends were trimmed by 2 bases and 6 bases, with 11 bases remaining between them. From germline, CDR1 is ENHRY and CDR2 SYGVKD. The CDR3 spells CAISEGGVGNSPLHF. In DNA form, the CDR3 reads TGTGCCATCAGTGAGGGCGGGGTTGGTAATTCACCCCTCCACTTT.

V gene TRBV7-3 combines with J gene TRBJ2-3, with 9 positions matching TRBD2. The junction had 7 bases not matched to a gene; V was cut back by 5 bases and J by 4 bases. Germline values: CDR1 SGHTA, CDR2 FQGTGA. The CDR3 has 15 residues. As DNA, the CDR3 is TGTGCCAGCAGCCGAGGGACTAGCCGGTCAGATACGCAGTATTTT. Translated: CASSRGTSRSDTQYF. Drawing the rest from reference TRBV7-3 and TRBJ2-3, the complete variable domain is GAGVSQTPSNKVTEKGKYVELRCDPISGHTALYWYRQSLGQGPEFLIYFQGTGAADDSGLPNDRFFAVRPEGSVSTLKIQRTERGDSAVYLCASSRGTSRSDTQYFGPGTRLTVL.

The chain combines TRBV7-2 with TRBJ1-5, with D maybe TRBD1 (5 bases). V was clipped by 1 base and J by 6 bases, with 7 bases between them. Germline-derived CDR1 and CDR2 are SGHTA and FQGNSA. CDR3 length: 13 residues. CDR3 sequence: CASSLEGVQPQHF. For the CDR3, the DNA is TGTGCCAGCAGCTTAGAAGGGGTTCAGCCCCAGCATTTT.

The chain employs TRBV7-9 and TRBJ1-1; 11 bases are shared with TRBD1. V shed 2 bases and J 3 bases; nucleotides not matched to a gene: 2. The CDR3 is made up of 15 amino acids. Germline CDR1 is SEHNR and CDR2 is FQNEAQ (reference sequence). The CDR3 nucleotides are TGTGCCAGCAGCTTAATGGGACAGGGGGACACTGAAGCTTTCTTT. Protein product: CASSLMGQGDTEAFF. The full variable domain, completed using reference TRBV7-9 and TRBJ1-1, is DTGVSQNPRHKITKRGQNVTFRCDPISEHNRLYWYRQTLGQGPEFLTYFQNEAQLEKSRLLSDRFSAERPKGSFSTLEIQRTEQGDSAMYLCASSLMGQGDTEAFFGQGTRLTVV.